The 11 T cell receptor beta chains given below trace back to one sample, sequenced in a study of Graves' ophthalmopathy and Graves' hyperthyroidism (dated 2018 in TCRdb). Sequencing was performed on an Illumina HiSeq 2000. TCR beta CDR3 regions were amplified from RNA transcripts for repertoire sequencing. A first-round RT-PCR used HTBI primers with the Qiagen OneStep RT-PCR kit, followed by a second-round multiplex PCR, size selection and purification. TCRdb trimmed the raw reads at Q25, called clones with MiXCR and kept productive beta chains. Each CDR3 protein gets just one entry, which takes the most common genes and DNA from the rows behind it. This sample is represented by some 380,000 distinct CDR3 sequences; 15% to 19% of them were singletons. The ten largest clones add up to about 7% of the sample. The sample taken for sequencing was peripheral blood. These receptors all stem from a young woman with stable Graves' hyperthyroidism. Donor details come from another sample of the same person, matched by shared clones.

This clonotype has at least ten counts. V usage is TRBV12-5 and J usage is TRBJ1-2, with 7 bases aligning to TRBD1. The CDR3 is 13 amino acids. Germline CDR1 is LGHNT and CDR2 is FRNRAP. With 5 bases clipped from V and 3 bases from J, the junction kept 3 bases outside the gene matches. CDR3 amino acids: CASGRDSHYGYTF. CDR3 DNA sequence: TGTGCTAGTGGTCGGGACAGTCACTATGGCTACACCTTC.

This clonotype was seen ten or more times. The chain carries TRBV2 and TRBJ2-7; 7 bases are a match to TRBD1. Germline assignment: CDR1 SNHLY and CDR2 FYNNEI. V lost 10 bases and J lost 7; bases outside the gene matches: 13. The CDR3 totals 13 residues. The chain's CDR3 is CAIKPGQRREQYF. CDR3 bases: TGTGCCATTAAACCGGGACAGCGTCGAGAGCAGTACTTC.

This clonotype was counted many times. This rearrangement joins TRBV24-1 to TRBJ2-7; a possible D gene is TRBD1 (6 bases). Per germline, CDR1 KGHDR and CDR2 SFDVKD. This CDR3 is built from 13 residues. The V end was cut by 5 bases, the J end by 7 bases, with 14 bases between. CDR3 DNA sequence: TGTGCCACCAGTGCCGTGGGGGCGAGAGAGCAGTACTTC. Protein product: CATSAVGAREQYF.

This clonotype was counted at least ten times. The chain recombines TRBV6-1 with TRBJ1-6; D is unclear. CDR3 length: 10 amino acids. Germline assignment: CDR1 MNHNS and CDR2 SASEGT. The V gene lost 8 bases and the J gene lost 12 bases, with 8 bases spanning the gap. CDR3 bases: TGTGCCAGCCGGGAGGGACCCCTCCACTTT. Protein: CASREGPLHF.

Many counts were recorded for this clonotype. The gene calls are TRBV24-1 and TRBJ1-2; D not certain. V lost 0 bases and J lost 0, with 22 bases in between. CDR1 is KGHDR, CDR2 SFDVKD, per germline. The CDR3 covers 20 residues. CDR3 nucleotide sequence: TGTGCCACCAGTGATTTGGTAGTAGGGCAGCCATTACCTACTAACTATGGCTACACCTTC. It translates to CATSDLVVGQPLPTNYGYTF.

This clonotype was recorded many times. This chain links TRBV7-2 with TRBJ2-7; 7 bases line up with TRBD1. J gave up 3 bases and V 5 bases, and 10 bases lay outside the gene matches. CDR3 size: 15 residues. Germline CDR1 is SGHTA and CDR2 is FQGNSA. CDR3: CASSPQGNGNYEQYF. CDR3 nucleotides: TGTGCCAGCAGCCCACAGGGGAATGGAAACTACGAGCAGTACTTC.

This clonotype was seen a handful of times. The rearrangement uses TRBV18 and TRBJ2-3; TRBD2 might be the D (5 bases). The CDR3 sequence is 15 residues long. CDR1 is KGHSH, CDR2 LQKENI, per germline. V was trimmed by 2 bases and J by 1 base, leaving 10 bases between them. CDR3 region: CASSPEGWGTDTQYF. CDR3 DNA: TGTGCCAGCTCACCAGAGGGATGGGGCACAGATACGCAGTATTTT.

The CDR3 spells CASREGGQYSNQPQHF. The CDR3 region has the DNA TGTGCCAGCAGAGAAGGGGGACAATATAGCAATCAGCCCCAGCATTTT. The chain recombines TRBV27 with TRBJ1-5, with a weak D call TRBD1 (6 bases). V gave up 6 bases and J gave up 0 bases, with 15 bases separating them. The CDR3 length is 16 residues. Germline lookup yields CDR1 MNHEY and CDR2 SMNVEV (reference sequence).

This clonotype was seen ten or more times. V usage is TRBV19 and J usage is TRBJ1-5; TRBD1 matches at 9 bases. The trim removed 3 bases at V and 1 base at J, leaving 7 bases unmatched. The V gene's germline CDR1 is LNHDA and CDR2 SQIVND (reference sequence). The CDR3 runs to 17 residues. CDR3 nucleotides: TGTGCCAGTAGTATTTCCGGACAGGGGCTGAGCAATCAGCCCCAGCATTTT. The encoded protein is CASSISGQGLSNQPQHF.

Many counts were recorded for this clonotype. The chain has TRBV7-9 and TRBJ1-1; D is undetermined. Germline loops: CDR1 SEHNR, CDR2 FQNEAQ (reference sequence). This CDR3 spans 12 amino acids. The CDR3 DNA is TGTTCTTCAATACCGGCGGGCACTGAAGCTTTCTTT. Translating it yields CSSIPAGTEAFF.

A remark on this clonotype: The CDR3 end shows no conserved phenylalanine or tryptophan, and so a read error is likely. Because the CDR3's place on the DNA is in doubt, the DNA is left out and the CDR3 is given as listed by TCRdb. The chain recombines TRBV12-5 with TRBJ1-3. Looked up from germline, CDR1 is LGHNT and CDR2 is FRNRAP. The CDR3 spans 13 residues, counting both ends. CDR3 loop: CASGLGPGNTIWL.